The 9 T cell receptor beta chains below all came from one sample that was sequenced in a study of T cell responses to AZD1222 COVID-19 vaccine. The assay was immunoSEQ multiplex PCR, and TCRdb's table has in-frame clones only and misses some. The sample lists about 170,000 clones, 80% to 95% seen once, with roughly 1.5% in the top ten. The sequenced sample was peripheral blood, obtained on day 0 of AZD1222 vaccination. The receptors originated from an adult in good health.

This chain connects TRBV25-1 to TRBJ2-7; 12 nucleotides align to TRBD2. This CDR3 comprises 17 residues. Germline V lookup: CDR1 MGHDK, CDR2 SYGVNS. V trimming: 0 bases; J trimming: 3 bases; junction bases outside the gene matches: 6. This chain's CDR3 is CASSEYPPGLAGYEQYF. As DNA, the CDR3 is TGTGCCAGCAGTGAATACCCTCCGGGACTAGCGGGCTACGAGCAGTACTTC.

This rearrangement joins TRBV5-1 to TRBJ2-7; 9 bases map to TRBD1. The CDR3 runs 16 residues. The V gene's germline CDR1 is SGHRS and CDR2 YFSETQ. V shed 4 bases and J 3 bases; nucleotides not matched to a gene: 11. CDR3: CASSTGNRDRVYEQYF. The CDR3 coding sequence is TGCGCCAGCAGCACGGGCAACCGGGACAGGGTCTACGAGCAGTACTTC. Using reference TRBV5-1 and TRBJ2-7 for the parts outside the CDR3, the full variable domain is KAGVTQTPRYLIKTRGQQVTLSCSPISGHRSVSWYQQTPGQGLQFLFEYFSETQRNKGNFPGRFSGRQFSNSRSEMNVSTLELGDSALYLCASSTGNRDRVYEQYFGPGTRLTVT.

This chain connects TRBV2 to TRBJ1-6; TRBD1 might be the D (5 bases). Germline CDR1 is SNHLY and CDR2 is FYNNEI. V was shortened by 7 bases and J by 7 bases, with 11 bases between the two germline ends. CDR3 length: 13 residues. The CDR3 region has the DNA TGTGCCAGCATCCGGGACGGCAATTCACCCCTCCACTTT. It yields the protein CASIRDGNSPLHF.

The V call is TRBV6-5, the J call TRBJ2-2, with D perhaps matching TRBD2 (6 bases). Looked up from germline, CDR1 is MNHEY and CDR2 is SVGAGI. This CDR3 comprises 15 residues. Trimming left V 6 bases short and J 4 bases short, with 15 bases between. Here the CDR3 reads CASRGPGLGTGELFF. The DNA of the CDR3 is TGTGCCAGCAGGGGTCCGGGACTCGGCACCGGGGAGCTGTTTTTT.

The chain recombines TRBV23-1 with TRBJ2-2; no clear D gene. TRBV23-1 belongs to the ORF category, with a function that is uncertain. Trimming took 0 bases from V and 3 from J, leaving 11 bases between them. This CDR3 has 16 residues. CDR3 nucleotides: TGCGCCAGCAGTCAATCGGGCGGATTTTACACCGGGGAGCTGTTTTTT. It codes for CASSQSGGFYTGELFF.

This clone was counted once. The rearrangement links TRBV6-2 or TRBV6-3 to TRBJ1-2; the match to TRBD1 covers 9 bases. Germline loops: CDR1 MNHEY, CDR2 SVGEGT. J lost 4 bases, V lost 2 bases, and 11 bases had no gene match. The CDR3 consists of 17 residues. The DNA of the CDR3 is TGTGCCAGCAGTTACCACGGACAGGGGCTTAACGTCTATGGCTACACCTTC. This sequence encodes CASSYHGQGLNVYGYTF.

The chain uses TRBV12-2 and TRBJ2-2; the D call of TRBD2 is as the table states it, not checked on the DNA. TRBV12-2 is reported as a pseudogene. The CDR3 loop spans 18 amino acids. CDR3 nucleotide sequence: TGTGCAAGTCGCTTAGCGGTTGGTGGACTAGGGGCCACCGGGGAGCTGTTTTTT. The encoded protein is CASRLAVGGLGATGELFF.

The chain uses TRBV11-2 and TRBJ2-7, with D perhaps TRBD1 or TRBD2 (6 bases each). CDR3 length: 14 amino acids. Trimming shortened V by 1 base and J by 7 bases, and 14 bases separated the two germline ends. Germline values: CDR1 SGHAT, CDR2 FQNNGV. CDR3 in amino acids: CASSLGPGAGEQYF. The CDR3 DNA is TGTGCCAGCAGCTTAGGCCCGGGGGCCGGGGAGCAGTACTTC. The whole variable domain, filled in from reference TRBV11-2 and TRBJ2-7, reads EAGVAQSPRYKIIEKRQSVAFWCNPISGHATLYWYQQILGQGPKLLIQFQNNGVVDDSQLPKDRFSAERLKGVDSTLKIQPAKLEDSAVYLCASSLGPGAGEQYFGPGTRLTVT.

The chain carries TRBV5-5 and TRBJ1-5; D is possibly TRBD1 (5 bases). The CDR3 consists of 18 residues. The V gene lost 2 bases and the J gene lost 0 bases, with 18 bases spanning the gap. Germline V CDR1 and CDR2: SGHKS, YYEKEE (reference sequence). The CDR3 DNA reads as TGTGCCAGCAGCTTCCGAGCAGGGCAGGGAGTTAGCAATCAGCCCCAGCATTTT. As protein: CASSFRAGQGVSNQPQHF.